The sequence of this TCR beta chain was determined in a study of pediatric ulcerative colitis. General observations from the study: A couple of patients' blood samples yielded substantially fewer templates.

Libraries were prepared by immunoSEQ multiplex PCR; TCRdb keeps only in-frame clonotypes and omits some of them. This table holds more than 12,000 clones, 70% to 90% found once. Germline CDR1 reads GTSNPN; CDR2 reads SVGIG (reference sequence). The V gene lost 5 bases and the J gene lost 2 bases, with 7 bases spanning the gap. CDR3 size: 11 residues. As concerns this clone: Its antigen is as yet unknown.

This clonotype was sampled from a boy aged 5-17 years with moderate ulcerative colitis. The sample consisted of blood. The genes are TRBV30 and TRBJ2-7; D is possibly TRBD1 (6 bases). The CDR3 region has the DNA TGTGCCTGGGCAGGGGCCTACGAGCAGTACTTC. Translation: CAWAGAYEQYF.